This TCR beta chain was observed in a study of blood T cell repertoires in COVID-19 (TCRdb year 2020). Regarding the study in general: Samples covering the acute and convalescent phases of COVID-19 were provided by collaborators in the United States, Italy and Spain. The dataset comprised deeply sampled blood TCRbeta repertoires from subjects exposed to, actively infected with, or recovered from COVID-19. The repertoires were made available in a free public database intended to serve as a resource for research on the immune response to SARS-CoV-2. The samples were drawn from the first 160 participants of the ongoing ImmuneRACE study and from over 950 subjects provided by 6 global collaborators. The prospective study material was composed of cDNA or gDNA derived from T cells, B-cell-depleted T cells, or PBMCs. Where available, HLA class I and class II types were taken from metadata supplied by the sample provider and were not determined by assay-based typing. Nearly every sample came with metadata listing a de-identified subject ID, COVID-19 status, age in years and sex. The paper as a whole reports these results and caveats: The amount of clinical and demographic metadata varied by source and participant and was provided uncurated.

One collaborating source in Seattle enrolled patients during active infection and followed them longitudinally through the course of disease. The collaborating institutions used their own protocols to collect whole blood in K2EDTA tubes. For TCRbeta analysis, collaborators shipped samples as frozen whole blood, isolated PBMCs, or DNA extracted from either of those sample types. The immunoSEQ Assay, a bias-controlled multiplex PCR, was used to amplify TCRbeta CDR3 regions from genomic DNA. In the authors' own workflow: The number of nucleated cells in each sample was estimated by amplification of reference gene primers within the assay. To quantify the absolute abundance of each unique TCRbeta CDR3 rearrangement, sequence reads were collapsed and filtered. For each sample, productive Simpson clonality was calculated as the square root of Simpson's diversity index across productive rearrangements. TCRdb re-hosts the immuneACCESS table, in-frame sequences only. Its copies lack some clones; in the studies checked, an unresolved V gene accounts for under half of them, and the cause for the rest is not known. V, J and clone size reflect that table, while D and trimming were determined from the DNA. The sample table records some 390,000 clones; approximately 91% of these occur just once. The ten most abundant clones make up under 2% of the sample.

Notes on this clone: Its recognized antigen is unknown. Base qualities are not at hand, and no much larger clone is one base apart.

There are 14 amino acids in the CDR3, from cysteine to phenylalanine inclusive. The sequence is cut down to CDR3 DNA, 42 bases in frame from base 1. CDR1 and CDR2, per the germline V gene, are MNHEY and SVGEGT. V is reduced by 2 bases and J by 2 bases, leaving a spacing of 7 bases between them. Sequenced: peripheral blood. This receptor was obtained from a woman aged 40 to 50 with COVID-19, enrolled during active disease. Recombination linked TRBV6-2 or TRBV6-3 to TRBJ2-1; the D region possibly corresponds to TRBD1 (5 bases align). The encoded CDR3 is CASSYMGPYNEQFF. The nucleotides read TGTGCCAGCAGTTACATGGGGCCCTACAATGAGCAGTTCTTC.